These T cell receptor beta chains were read from a single sample in a study of blood T cell repertoires in COVID-19. Clones were read by immunoSEQ multiplex PCR, and TCRdb kept only the in-frame ones, dropping some. The sample comprises 300,000 or so clones, around 90% of which are singletons, and approximately 2.9% rests with the top ten. Sequencing used peripheral blood. The source is a woman in her thirties with COVID-19, enrolled during active disease. Both conserved end residues are trimmed from each CDR3. Clone size appears in some rows only: once, few, many, or a class for an expanded clone.

>TRBV28|.|TRBJ1-1
ATRTSMNTEAF
>TRBV15|once|TRBJ2-5
ATPKGCGWRETQY
>TRBV10-3|.|TRBJ2-1
AISELGASYNEQF
>TRBV19|.|TRBJ2-3
ASSIDLGPGVRDTQY
>TRBV24-1|.|TRBJ2-3
ATSDLRAGGRFSTDTQY
>TRBV10-3|.|TRBJ1-2
AISESDQAGGYT
>TRBV21-1|.|TRBJ2-7
ASSKVGVRAPIQYEQY
>TRBV27|.|TRBJ2-1
ASSPTDHYNEQF
>TRBV11-2|once|TRBJ2-3
ASSPRGYLAGGPNTQY
>TRBV27|.|TRBJ1-2
ASSQSPDGGYT
>TRBV29-1|.|TRBJ1-4
SVEAGANEKLF
>TRBV5-5|.|TRBJ1-1
ASTSAPANTEAF
>TRBV2|.|TRBJ2-2
ASSGRGRNTGELF
>TRBV10-1|.|TRBJ2-1
ASSESSGGHNEQF
>TRBV19|.|TRBJ1-5
ASSIRTGGAYQPQH
>TRBV28|.|TRBJ1-1
ASGSPGTGFTEAF
>TRBV7-9|few|TRBJ2-1
ASSWGQGEFDEQF
>TRBV7-2|.|TRBJ1-3
ASSLRAGMVSGNTIY